The sample holds a few counts of the clone carrying this T cell receptor (beta chain). Its antigen is as yet unknown. The donor group consisted entirely of healthy Caucasians. This entry comes from a study of identical twins. The authors used template switching to add a universal primer site and gave cDNA unique molecular identifiers. TCRdb fed the 5' RACE reads into MiXCR, producing one record per CDR3 protein. The sample consists of some 1,600,000 distinct CDR3 sequences, 25% to 35% of them appearing once. Trimming at V came to 3 bases and at J to 7 bases, leaving 1 base not matched to a gene. Germline V gene sequence: CDR1 ENHRY, CDR2 SYGVKD. This CDR3 comprises 13 residues. General study results and limits: Conclusions leaned on cross-sectional statistical analysis and did not track the same donors over time. Out-of-frame alpha sequences common to twins were enriched for low generation probability.

The clonotype was recovered from a newborn girl in good health. The sequenced sample consisted of cord blood. The chain uses TRBV10-3 and TRBJ1-2, with 11 bases identical to TRBD1. CDR3 in amino acids: CAISEGTGGGYTF. DNA of the CDR3: TGTGCCATCAGTGAAGGGACAGGGGGTGGCTACACCTTC.